This is a list of T cell receptor beta chains from one sample in a study of early T cells in non-severe SARS-CoV-2 infection. TCRdb itself ran the 5' RACE reads through MiXCR, one entry per CDR3 protein. The repertoire holds roughly 41,000 distinct CDR3 sequences, with roughly 4.7% as singletons. The specimen sequenced was whole blood. These receptors were obtained from an adult who was a healthcare worker with PCR-confirmed SARS-CoV-2 infection or an uninfected control (not recorded which). The CDR3 runs from the conserved cysteine through the conserved F or W. The D gene is left open where the match is weak. Clone size, where shown, is once, few, many, or a class for clones that have expanded.

many	TRBV18	.	TRBJ2-5	TGTGCCAGCTCACCAGAGGGGGGACGCGAGACCCAGTACTTC	CASSPEGGRETQYF
many	TRBV5-5	.	TRBJ1-4	TGTGCCAGCAGCTCCAGACCCCAGACGGGGGGGATATATGAAAAACTGTTTTTT	CASSSRPQTGGIYEKLFF
many	TRBV4-1	TRBD1	TRBJ1-4	TGCGCCAGCAGCCAACATGGACAGGGGGCAACTAATGAAAAACTGTTTTTT	CASSQHGQGATNEKLFF
medium-sized	TRBV11-2	TRBD2	TRBJ2-5	TGTGCCAGCAGCTCGACTAGCGGGAGATTCCATGAGACCCAGTACTTC	CASSSTSGRFHETQYF
many	TRBV5-1	.	TRBJ1-5	TGCGCCAGCAGCTTGCTCGGGGATAGCAATCAGCCCCAGCATTTT	CASSLLGDSNQPQHF
.	TRBV12-3/TRBV12-4	.	TRBJ1-3	TGTGCCAGCAGTAGCATCGGGCAGCCGAGCTCTGAAAACACCATATATTTT	CASSSIGQPSSENTIYF
many	TRBV11-2	TRBD1	TRBJ2-7	TGTGCCAGCAGCCGAGGGACAGGGATCCACGAGCAGTACTTC	CASSRGTGIHEQYF
many	TRBV12-3/TRBV12-4	TRBD1	TRBJ2-3	TGTGCCAGCAGGAACAGGGGTTCCACAGATACGCAGTATTTT	CASRNRGSTDTQYF
many	TRBV5-8	.	TRBJ2-3	TGTGCCAGCAGCTTGTACGGCAGCACAGATACGCAGTATTTT	CASSLYGSTDTQYF
many	TRBV10-3	.	TRBJ2-6	TGTGCCATCAGTGAGATGAACAGGAGAACCTCTGGGGCCAACGTCCTGACTTTC	CAISEMNRRTSGANVLTF
many	TRBV20-1	.	TRBJ2-1	TGCAGTGCTAGAGCCCACAATGAGCAGTTCTTC	CSARAHNEQFF
many	TRBV11-2	.	TRBJ2-7	TGTGCCAGCAGCGTCCGGGGACGGTTCGGGCTTTACGAGCAGTACTTC	CASSVRGRFGLYEQYF
many	TRBV7-6	TRBD1	TRBJ2-7	TGTGCCAGCAGGGCCGGGACAGGGCCCCACGAGCAGTACTTC	CASRAGTGPHEQYF
.	TRBV2	TRBD2	TRBJ2-3	TGTGCCAGCAGTGAATTACCTAGCGGGAGGGTGGATAGCACAGATACGCAGTATTTT	CASSELPSGRVDSTDTQYF
many	TRBV2	TRBD1	TRBJ1-5	TGTGCCAGCAGCGAGCAATCAGGGGGCAGGCAGCCCCAGCATTTT	CASSEQSGGRQPQHF
many	TRBV19	.	TRBJ1-1	TGTGCCAGTAAATGGGGAGGGGGATCGGACACTGAAGCTTTCTTT	CASKWGGGSDTEAFF
.	TRBV28	.	TRBJ2-1	TGTGCCAGCAGCCCTCTGGAAGAATACAATGAGCAGTTCTTC	CASSPLEEYNEQFF
many	TRBV7-8	.	TRBJ1-4	TGTGCCAGCAGCTGGACAGCAACTAATGAAAAACTGTTTTTT	CASSWTATNEKLFF
medium-sized	TRBV7-9	.	TRBJ1-1	TGTGCCAGCAGCTTTAACGCCGCTGAAGCTTTCTTT	CASSFNAAEAFF
many	TRBV6-7	TRBD1	TRBJ2-7	TGTGCCAGCAGTACCACGGGACAGGGGTATCAGAGGTTGACCTACGAGCAGTACTTC	CASSTTGQGYQRLTYEQYF
many	TRBV5-4	.	TRBJ2-3	TGTGCCAGCAGCTTGGTAGCTAGCACTAGCACAGATACGCAGTATTTT	CASSLVASTSTDTQYF
few	TRBV20-1	.	TRBJ1-1	TGCAGTGCTAGAGACCCGGGGGTGAACACTGAAGCTTTCTTT	CSARDPGVNTEAFF
many	TRBV12-3/TRBV12-4	TRBD1	TRBJ1-5	TGTGCCAGCACCCTAAGGGGGCCCGAGGGACCCCAGCATTTT	CASTLRGPEGPQHF
many	TRBV27	TRBD1	TRBJ2-3	TGTGCCAGCAGACAATCTGACAGGGGTGTAACAGATACGCAGTATTTT	CASRQSDRGVTDTQYF
many	TRBV19	.	TRBJ1-5	TGTGCCAGTAGTCCCTTGGCCCTACCGGGCATTCAGCCCCAGCATTTT	CASSPLALPGIQPQHF
.	TRBV28	.	TRBJ2-4	TGTGCCAGCACTGACTTCTTAGCCAAAAACATTCAGTACTTC	CASTDFLAKNIQYF
many	TRBV6-5	.	TRBJ1-1	TGTGCCAGCAGACGCAGCGGGACTGAAGCTTTCTTT	CASRRSGTEAFF
many	TRBV2	.	TRBJ1-4	TGTGCCAGCAGTGAAGGTGCAACTAATGAAAAACTGTTTTTT	CASSEGATNEKLFF
many	TRBV20-1	TRBD2	TRBJ2-7	TGCAGTGCTAGAGGGCTTCGGGAGGGGGCCTACGAGCAGTACTTC	CSARGLREGAYEQYF
many	TRBV6-5	.	TRBJ1-6	TGTGCCAGCAGTTACTCGGGGGTTAATAATTCACCCCTCCACTTT	CASSYSGVNNSPLHF
few	TRBV10-1	TRBD1	TRBJ2-3	TGCGCCAGCAGATCCGGGACAGGGAAAGATACGCAGTATTTT	CASRSGTGKDTQYF
few	TRBV20-1	TRBD2	TRBJ2-7	TGCAGTGCCCAACCAACTAGCGGGTACTACGAGCAGTACTTC	CSAQPTSGYYEQYF
.	TRBV3-1	.	TRBJ2-3	TGTGCCAGCAGCCAAGATCTCGTGAGGAAAGATACGCAGTATTTT	CASSQDLVRKDTQYF
.	TRBV4-2	.	TRBJ2-5	TGTGCCAGCAGCCAAGATGACGACAGGATAACGCCCCAGTACTTC	CASSQDDDRITPQYF
many	TRBV2	TRBD2	TRBJ2-7	TGTGCCAGCAGTGGGTTTGGGGGACTAGCCTACGAGCAGTACTTC	CASSGFGGLAYEQYF
many	TRBV2	TRBD1	TRBJ2-7	TGTGCCAGCAGTGAAAGGGGGGACAGGGGCTACGAGCAGTACTTC	CASSERGDRGYEQYF
many	TRBV5-1	.	TRBJ1-2	TGCGCCAGCAGCTTGGACAGGGATAACTATGGCTACACCTTC	CASSLDRDNYGYTF
many	TRBV7-9	.	TRBJ2-7	TGTGCCAGCAGCACACCCGGAGGAGGACAGAAATACGAGCAGTACTTC	CASSTPGGGQKYEQYF
many	TRBV9	.	TRBJ1-1	TGTGCCAGCAGCGTAGCGGTGAACACTGAAGCTTTCTTT	CASSVAVNTEAFF
.	TRBV4-2	TRBD1	TRBJ1-4	TGTGCCAGCAGCCAAGGAGGCCAGGGGGCGCGTGAAAAACTGTTTTTT	CASSQGGQGAREKLFF
few	TRBV9	TRBD2	TRBJ2-1	TGTGCCAGCAGCGCTGACGGGGGGTCTTACAATGAGCAGTTCTTC	CASSADGGSYNEQFF
.	TRBV7-2	.	TRBJ1-5	TGTGCCAGCAGCCCACGACAGAACCTGATGAATAGCAATCAGCCCCAGCATTTT	CASSPRQNLMNSNQPQHF
few	TRBV5-4	.	TRBJ1-1	TGTGCCAGCAGCTTGGCCCGGACGGGACCGAACACTGAAGCTTTCTTT	CASSLARTGPNTEAFF
many	TRBV3-1	TRBD1	TRBJ1-3	TGTGCCAGCAGCCAAGTCTGGGACAGCGGAAACACCATATATTTT	CASSQVWDSGNTIYF
many	TRBV12-3/TRBV12-4	.	TRBJ1-1	TGTGCCAGCAGTTTGGGGATCCGGAACACTGAAGCTTTCTTT	CASSLGIRNTEAFF
many	TRBV5-1	.	TRBJ2-1	TGCGCCAGCAGCGCTCTGGGCCATGAGCAGTTCTTC	CASSALGHEQFF
many	TRBV30	.	TRBJ1-3	TGTGCCTGGAGTGCAGGCTCTGGAAACACCATATATTTT	CAWSAGSGNTIYF
few	TRBV11-2	.	TRBJ2-5	TGTGCCAGCAGCTTAGGGTCGGCAGCAGGGACCCAGTACTTC	CASSLGSAAGTQYF
many	TRBV20-1	TRBD2	TRBJ2-7	TGCAGTGCTAGTAGGCTAGCGGATGTCTACGAGCAGTACTTC	CSASRLADVYEQYF
many	TRBV11-2	TRBD1	TRBJ2-3	TGTGCCAGCAGCTCCGGACAGGGAGGCCCAGATACGCAGTATTTT	CASSSGQGGPDTQYF
many	TRBV3-1	.	TRBJ2-5	TGTGCCAGCAGCCCTTCCCGTCAAGAGACCCAGTACTTC	CASSPSRQETQYF
.	TRBV11-2	TRBD2	TRBJ2-1	TGTGCCAGCAGCACCCGGACTAGCGGGGACGCCAATGAGCAGTTCTTC	CASSTRTSGDANEQFF